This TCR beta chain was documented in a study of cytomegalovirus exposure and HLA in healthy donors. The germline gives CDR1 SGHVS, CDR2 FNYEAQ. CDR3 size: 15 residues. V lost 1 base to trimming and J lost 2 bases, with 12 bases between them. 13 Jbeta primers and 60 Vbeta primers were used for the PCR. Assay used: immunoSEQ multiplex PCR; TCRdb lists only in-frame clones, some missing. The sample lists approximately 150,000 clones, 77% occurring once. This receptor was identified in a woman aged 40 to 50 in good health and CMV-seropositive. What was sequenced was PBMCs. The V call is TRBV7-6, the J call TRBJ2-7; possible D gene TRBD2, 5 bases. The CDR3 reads CASSLGTVPTYEQYF. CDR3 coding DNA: TGTGCCAGCAGCTTAGGGACTGTGCCCACCTACGAGCAGTACTTC.